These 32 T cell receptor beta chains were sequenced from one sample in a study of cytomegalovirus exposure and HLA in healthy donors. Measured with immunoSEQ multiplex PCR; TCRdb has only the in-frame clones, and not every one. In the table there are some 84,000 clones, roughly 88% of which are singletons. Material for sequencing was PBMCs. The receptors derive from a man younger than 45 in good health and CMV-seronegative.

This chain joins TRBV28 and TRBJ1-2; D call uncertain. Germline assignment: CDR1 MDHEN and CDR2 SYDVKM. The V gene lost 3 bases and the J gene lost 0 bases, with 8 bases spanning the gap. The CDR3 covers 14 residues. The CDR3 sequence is CASSFTAANYGYTF. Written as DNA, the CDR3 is TGTGCCAGCAGTTTTACAGCAGCTAACTATGGCTACACCTTC.

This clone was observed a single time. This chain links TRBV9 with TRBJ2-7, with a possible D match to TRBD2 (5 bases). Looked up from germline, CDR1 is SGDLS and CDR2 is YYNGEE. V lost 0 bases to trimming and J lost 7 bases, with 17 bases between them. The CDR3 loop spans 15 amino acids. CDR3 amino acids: CASSVGGGALSEQYF. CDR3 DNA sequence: TGTGCCAGCAGCGTAGGAGGAGGAGCCCTTAGTGAGCAGTACTTC.

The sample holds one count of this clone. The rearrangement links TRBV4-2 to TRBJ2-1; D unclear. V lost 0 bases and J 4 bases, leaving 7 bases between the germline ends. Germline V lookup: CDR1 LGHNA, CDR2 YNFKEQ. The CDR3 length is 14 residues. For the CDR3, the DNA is TGTGCCAGCAGCCAAGAGTCCTTGTACAATGAGCAGTTCTTC. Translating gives CASSQESLYNEQFF.

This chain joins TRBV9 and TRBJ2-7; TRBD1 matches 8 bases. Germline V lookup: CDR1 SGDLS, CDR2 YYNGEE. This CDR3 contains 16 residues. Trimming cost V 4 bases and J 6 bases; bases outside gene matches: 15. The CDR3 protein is CASSPDRKVDRGEQYF. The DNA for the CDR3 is TGTGCCAGCAGCCCGGACAGGAAGGTTGACAGGGGCGAGCAGTACTTC.

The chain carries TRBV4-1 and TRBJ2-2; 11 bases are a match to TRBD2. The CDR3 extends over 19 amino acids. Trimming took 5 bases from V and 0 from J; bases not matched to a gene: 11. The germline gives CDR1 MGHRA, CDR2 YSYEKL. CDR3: CASSSPGLADTTNTGELFF. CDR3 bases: TGCGCCAGCAGCTCACCGGGACTAGCGGACACCACGAACACCGGGGAGCTGTTTTTT.

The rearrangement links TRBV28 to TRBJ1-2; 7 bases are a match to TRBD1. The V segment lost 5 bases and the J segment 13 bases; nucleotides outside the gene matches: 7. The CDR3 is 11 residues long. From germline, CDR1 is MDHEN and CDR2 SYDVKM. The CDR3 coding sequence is TGTGCCAGCAGTGGACAGGTCTGGGGCACCTTC. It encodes CASSGQVWGTF.

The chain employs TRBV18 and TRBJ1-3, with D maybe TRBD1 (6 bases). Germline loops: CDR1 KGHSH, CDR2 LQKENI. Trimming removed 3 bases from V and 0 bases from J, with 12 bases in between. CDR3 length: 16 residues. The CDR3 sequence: CASSPRTANSGNTIYF. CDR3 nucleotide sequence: TGTGCCAGCTCACCGAGGACAGCCAACTCTGGAAACACCATATATTTT. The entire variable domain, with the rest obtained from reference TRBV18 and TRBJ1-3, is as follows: NAGVMQNPRHLVRRRGQEARLRCSPMKGHSHVYWYRQLPEEGLKFMVYLQKENIIDESGMPKERFSAEFPKEGPSILRIQQVVRGDSAAYFCASSPRTANSGNTIYFGEGSWLTVV.

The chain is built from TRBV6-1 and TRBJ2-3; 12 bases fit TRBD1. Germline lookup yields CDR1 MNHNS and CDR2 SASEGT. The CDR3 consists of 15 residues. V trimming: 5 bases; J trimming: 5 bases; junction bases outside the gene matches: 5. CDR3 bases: TGTGCCAGCAGTCCGGGACAGGGGGCAGTAGATACGCAGTATTTT. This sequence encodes CASSPGQGAVDTQYF.

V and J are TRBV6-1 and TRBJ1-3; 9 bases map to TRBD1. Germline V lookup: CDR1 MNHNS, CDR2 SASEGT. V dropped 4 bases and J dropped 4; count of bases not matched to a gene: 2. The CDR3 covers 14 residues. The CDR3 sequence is CASSAGTGGNTIYF. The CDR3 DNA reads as TGTGCCAGCAGTGCCGGGACAGGGGGAAACACCATATATTTT.

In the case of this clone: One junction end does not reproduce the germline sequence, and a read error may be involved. The CDR3 DNA reads TGTGTCAGCAGCCCAGAGGGGGGGGCCAAAGCTTTCTTT. Translating gives CVSSPEGGAKAFF. This rearrangement joins TRBV6-5 to TRBJ1-1; D perhaps matches TRBD1 (6 bases). The length of the CDR3 is 13 residues. The germline V gene has CDR1 MNHEY and CDR2 SVGAGI.

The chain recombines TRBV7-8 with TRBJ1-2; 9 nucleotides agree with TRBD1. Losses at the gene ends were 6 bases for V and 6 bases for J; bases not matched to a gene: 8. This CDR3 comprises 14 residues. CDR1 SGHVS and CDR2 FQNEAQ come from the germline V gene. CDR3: CASSTGTGIDGYTF. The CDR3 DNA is TGTGCCAGCAGTACCGGGACAGGGATCGATGGCTACACCTTC.

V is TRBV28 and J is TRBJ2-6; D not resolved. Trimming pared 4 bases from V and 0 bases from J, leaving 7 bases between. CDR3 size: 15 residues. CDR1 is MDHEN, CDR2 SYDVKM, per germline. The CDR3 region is CASSWQVSGANVLTF. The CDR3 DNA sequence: TGTGCCAGCAGTTGGCAGGTCTCTGGGGCCAACGTCCTGACTTTC.

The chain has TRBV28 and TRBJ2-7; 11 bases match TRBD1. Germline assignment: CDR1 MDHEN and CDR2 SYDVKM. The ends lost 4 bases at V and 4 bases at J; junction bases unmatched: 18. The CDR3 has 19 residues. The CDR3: CASSSLKRDRGSTGYEQYF. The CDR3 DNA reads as TGTGCCAGCAGTTCCCTAAAACGGGACAGGGGGTCCACGGGGTACGAGCAGTACTTC.

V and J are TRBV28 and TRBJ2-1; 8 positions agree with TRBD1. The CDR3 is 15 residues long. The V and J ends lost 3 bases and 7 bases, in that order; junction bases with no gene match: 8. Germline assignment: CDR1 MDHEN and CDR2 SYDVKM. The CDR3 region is CASSLLDRVGNEQFF. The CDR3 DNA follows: TGTGCCAGCAGTTTGTTGGACAGGGTGGGGAATGAGCAGTTCTTC.

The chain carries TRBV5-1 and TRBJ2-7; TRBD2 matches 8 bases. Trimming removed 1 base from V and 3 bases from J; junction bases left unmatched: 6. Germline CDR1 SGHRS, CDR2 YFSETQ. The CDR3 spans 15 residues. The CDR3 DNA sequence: TGCGCCAGCAGCTTGATTAGCGGGACGGGCTACGAGCAGTACTTC. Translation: CASSLISGTGYEQYF.

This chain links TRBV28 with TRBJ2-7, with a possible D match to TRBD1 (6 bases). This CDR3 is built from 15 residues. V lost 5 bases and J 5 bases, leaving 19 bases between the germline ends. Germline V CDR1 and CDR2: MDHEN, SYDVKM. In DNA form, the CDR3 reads TGTGCCAGCAGTGACCCCCGGTTGGGGGCAGACGAGCAGTACTTC. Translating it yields CASSDPRLGADEQYF. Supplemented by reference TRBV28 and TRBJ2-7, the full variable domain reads DVKVTQSSRYLVKRTGEKVFLECVQDMDHENMFWYRQDPGLGLRLIYFSYDVKMKEKGDIPEGYSVSREKKERFSLILESASTNQTSMYLCASSDPRLGADEQYFGPGTRLTVT.

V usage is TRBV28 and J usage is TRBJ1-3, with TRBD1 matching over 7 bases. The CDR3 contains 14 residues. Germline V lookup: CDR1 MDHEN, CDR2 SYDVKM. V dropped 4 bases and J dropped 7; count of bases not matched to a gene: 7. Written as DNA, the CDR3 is TGTGCCAGCAGTTCCTTCCTGGACAGGAACACCATATATTTT. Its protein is CASSSFLDRNTIYF.

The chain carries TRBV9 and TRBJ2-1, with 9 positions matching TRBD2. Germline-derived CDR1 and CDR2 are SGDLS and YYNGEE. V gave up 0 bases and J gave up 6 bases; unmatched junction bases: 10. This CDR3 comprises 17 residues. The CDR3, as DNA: TGTGCCAGCAGCGTAGGGGGTGGTAGCGGGAGTATCAATGAGCAGTTCTTC. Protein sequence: CASSVGGGSGSINEQFF.

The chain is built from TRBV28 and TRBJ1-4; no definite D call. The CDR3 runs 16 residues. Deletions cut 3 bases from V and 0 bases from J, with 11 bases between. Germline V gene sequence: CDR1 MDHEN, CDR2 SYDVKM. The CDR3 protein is CASSFGVETTNEKLFF. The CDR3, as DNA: TGTGCCAGCAGTTTTGGAGTCGAAACAACTAATGAAAAACTGTTTTTT.

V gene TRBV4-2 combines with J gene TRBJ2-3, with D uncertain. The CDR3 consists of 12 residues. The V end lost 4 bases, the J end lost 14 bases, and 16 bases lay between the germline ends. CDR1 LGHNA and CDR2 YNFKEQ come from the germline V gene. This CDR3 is CASSPPLEQPYF. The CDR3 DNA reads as TGTGCCAGCAGCCCCCCCCTAGAGCAGCCGTATTTT.

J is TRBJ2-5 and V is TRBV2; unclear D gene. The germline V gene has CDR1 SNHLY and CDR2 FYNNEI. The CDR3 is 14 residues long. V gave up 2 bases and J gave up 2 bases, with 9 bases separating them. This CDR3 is CASSESVVQETQYF. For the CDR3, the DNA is TGTGCCAGCAGTGAATCGGTGGTGCAAGAGACCCAGTACTTC.

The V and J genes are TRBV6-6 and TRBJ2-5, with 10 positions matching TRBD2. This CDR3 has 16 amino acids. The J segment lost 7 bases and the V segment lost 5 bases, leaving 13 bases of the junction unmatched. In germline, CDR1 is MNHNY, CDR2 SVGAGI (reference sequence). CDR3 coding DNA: TGTGCCAGCAGTGCCCCCCGAGCGGGGGGGTTGGGGACCCAGTACTTC. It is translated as CASSAPRAGGLGTQYF.

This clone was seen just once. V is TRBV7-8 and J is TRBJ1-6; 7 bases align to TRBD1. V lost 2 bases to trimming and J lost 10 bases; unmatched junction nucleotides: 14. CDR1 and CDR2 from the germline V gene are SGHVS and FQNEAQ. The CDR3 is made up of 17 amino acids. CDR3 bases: TGTGCCAGCAGCTTAAACGGAAGACAGGGATCGTCCTCACCCCTCCACTTT. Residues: CASSLNGRQGSSSPLHF.

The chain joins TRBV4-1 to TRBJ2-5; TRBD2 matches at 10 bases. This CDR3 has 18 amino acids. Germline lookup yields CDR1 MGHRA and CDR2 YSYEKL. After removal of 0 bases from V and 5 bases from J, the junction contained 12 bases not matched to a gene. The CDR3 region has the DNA TGCGCCAGCAGCCAAGATCGGGAGGGCCTAGCGGGGGTTGAGACCCAGTACTTC. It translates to CASSQDREGLAGVETQYF.

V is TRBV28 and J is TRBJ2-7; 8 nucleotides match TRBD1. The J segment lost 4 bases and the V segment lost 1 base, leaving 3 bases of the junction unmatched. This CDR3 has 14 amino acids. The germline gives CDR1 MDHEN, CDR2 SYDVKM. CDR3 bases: TGTGCCAGCAGTTTATCAGGGGGCGCGTACGAGCAGTACTTC. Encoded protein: CASSLSGGAYEQYF.

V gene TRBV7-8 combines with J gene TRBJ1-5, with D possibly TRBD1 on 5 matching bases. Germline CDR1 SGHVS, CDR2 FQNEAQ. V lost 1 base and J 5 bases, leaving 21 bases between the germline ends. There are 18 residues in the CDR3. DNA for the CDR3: TGTGCCAGCAGCTTAGTCGGGGGGGGTAGGGTCTTTGATCAGCCCCAGCATTTT. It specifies CASSLVGGGRVFDQPQHF.

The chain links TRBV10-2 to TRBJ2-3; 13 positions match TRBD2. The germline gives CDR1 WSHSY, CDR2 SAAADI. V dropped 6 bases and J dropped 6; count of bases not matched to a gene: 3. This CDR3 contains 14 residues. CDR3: CASRLAGGADTQYF. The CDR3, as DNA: TGCGCCAGCAGACTAGCGGGAGGGGCGGATACGCAGTATTTT.

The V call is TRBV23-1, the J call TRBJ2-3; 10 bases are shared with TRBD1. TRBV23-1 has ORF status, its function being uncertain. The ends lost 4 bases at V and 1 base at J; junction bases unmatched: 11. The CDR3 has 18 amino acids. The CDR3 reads CASSPPGTGDVGTDTQYF. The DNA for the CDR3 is TGCGCCAGCAGTCCTCCCGGGACAGGGGACGTTGGCACAGATACGCAGTATTTT.

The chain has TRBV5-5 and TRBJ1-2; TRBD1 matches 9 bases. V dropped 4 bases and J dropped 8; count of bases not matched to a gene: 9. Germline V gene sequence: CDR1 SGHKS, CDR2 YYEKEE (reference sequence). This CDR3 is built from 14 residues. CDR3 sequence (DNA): TGTGCCAGCAGCGGGATGACAGGGGGTAGGGGCTACACCTTC. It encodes CASSGMTGGRGYTF.

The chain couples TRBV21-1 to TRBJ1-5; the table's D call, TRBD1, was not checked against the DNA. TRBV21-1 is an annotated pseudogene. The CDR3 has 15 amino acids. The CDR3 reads CASRARGGEDQPQHF. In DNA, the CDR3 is TGTGCCAGCAGGGCGAGAGGGGGCGAGGACCAGCCCCAGCATTTT.

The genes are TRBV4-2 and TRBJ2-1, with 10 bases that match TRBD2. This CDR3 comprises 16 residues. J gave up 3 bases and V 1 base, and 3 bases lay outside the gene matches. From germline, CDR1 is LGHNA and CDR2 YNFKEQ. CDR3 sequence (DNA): TGTGCCAGCAGCCAAGGCCTAGCGGGAGACTACAATGAGCAGTTCTTC. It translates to CASSQGLAGDYNEQFF.

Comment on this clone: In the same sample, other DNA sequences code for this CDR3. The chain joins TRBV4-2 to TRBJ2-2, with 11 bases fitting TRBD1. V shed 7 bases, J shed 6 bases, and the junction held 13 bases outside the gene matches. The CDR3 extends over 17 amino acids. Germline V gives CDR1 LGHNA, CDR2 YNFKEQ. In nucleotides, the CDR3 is TGTGCCAGCACCCCTTCGCCCGGGACAGGGGGTTCCGGGGAGCTGTTTTTT. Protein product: CASTPSPGTGGSGELFF.